This T cell receptor beta chain was captured in a study of cytomegalovirus exposure and HLA in healthy donors. Overall study: Some 80 million unique TCR sequences came from HLA-typed donors in an early release. Study-wide points: HLA-A and HLA-B allele assignments for most subjects were reportedly predicted accurately using TCR beta sequences.

The germline V gene has CDR1 SGHNT and CDR2 YYREEE (reference sequence). Unmatched junction bases numbered 4, after V lost 4 bases and J lost 1 base. This CDR3 comprises 15 residues. This clone was seen a few times. Its antigen is undetermined. PCR involved 60 Vbeta and 13 Jbeta primers. Some clones are missing from TCRdb's copy, which holds only in-frame ones; the method was immunoSEQ multiplex PCR. The repertoire holds some 150,000 clones, with approximately 79% as singletons. The chain is built from TRBV5-4 and TRBJ2-2; the match to TRBD1 covers 7 bases. Sequences were obtained from PBMCs. The clonotype comes from a woman between 25 and 40 years old in good health and CMV-seronegative. CDR3 region: CASSRWTGNTGELFF. In DNA form, the CDR3 reads TGTGCCAGCAGCCGCTGGACAGGGAACACCGGGGAGCTGTTTTTT. Full variable domain (missing parts from reference TRBV5-4 and TRBJ2-2): ETGVTQSPTHLIKTRGQQVTLRCSSQSGHNTVSWYQQALGQGPQFIFQYYREEENGRGNFPPRFSGLQFPNYSSELNVNALELDDSALYLCASSRWTGNTGELFFGEGSRLTVL.